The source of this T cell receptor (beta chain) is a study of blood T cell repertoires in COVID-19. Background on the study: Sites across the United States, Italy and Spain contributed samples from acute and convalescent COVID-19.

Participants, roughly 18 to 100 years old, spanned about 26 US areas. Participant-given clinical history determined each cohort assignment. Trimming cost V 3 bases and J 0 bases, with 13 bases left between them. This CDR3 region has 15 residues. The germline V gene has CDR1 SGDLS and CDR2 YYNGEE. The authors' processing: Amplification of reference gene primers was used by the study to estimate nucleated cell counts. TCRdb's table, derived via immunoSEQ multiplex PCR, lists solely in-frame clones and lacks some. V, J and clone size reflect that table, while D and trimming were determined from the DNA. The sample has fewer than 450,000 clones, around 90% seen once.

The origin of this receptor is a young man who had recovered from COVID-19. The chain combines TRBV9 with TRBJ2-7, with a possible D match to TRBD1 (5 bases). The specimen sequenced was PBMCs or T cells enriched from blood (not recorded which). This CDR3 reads CASSGREANSYEQYF. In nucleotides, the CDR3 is TGTGCCAGCAGCGGCAGGGAAGCCAACTCCTACGAGCAGTACTTC.